This paragraph covers one T cell receptor (beta chain) sequence. Other DNA sequences in this specimen translate into the identical CDR3. This sample stems from a study of blood T cell repertoires in COVID-19. Study in general: The United States, Italy and Spain were the sources of the acute and convalescent COVID-19 samples. The analysed material was cDNA or gDNA that came from T cells, B-cell-depleted T cells, or PBMCs.

The V gene lost 4 bases and the J gene lost 5 bases, with 5 bases spanning the gap. This CDR3 spans 11 amino acids. TCRdb's table, derived via immunoSEQ multiplex PCR, lists solely in-frame clones and lacks some. The table includes 200,000 to 250,000 clones, more than 70% detected once. What was sequenced was peripheral blood. This sequence was found in a woman aged 55-70 years with acute or convalescent COVID-19. V gene TRBV12-3 or TRBV12-4 combines with J gene TRBJ1-2; D unclear. Written as DNA, the CDR3 is TGTGCCAGCAGTTCGCGGTATGGCTACACCTTC. Translating it yields CASSSRYGYTF.